Sequencing of this T cell receptor beta chain was carried out in a study of CD8 T cells in Susac syndrome. The CDR3 consists of 14 residues. The V gene end was trimmed by 5 bases and the J gene end by 8 bases; junction bases not matched to a gene: 11. RNA amounts of about 0.45 to 1 ug underwent reverse transcription with random hexamers. immunoSEQ multiplex PCR amplified TCR beta CDR3 across 54 Vbeta, 13 Jbeta. Each CDR3 protein gets one entry after TCRdb re-called the immunoSEQ multiplex PCR reads with MiXCR. The sample comprises over 150,000 distinct CDR3 sequences, 90% to 97% of which are singletons, and around 0.12% rests with the top ten. The study, taken as a whole, reports: Clonal expansion was not observed in the Susac syndrome CD4+ T cell repertoires.

About this clonotype: Its matching antigen is unknown.

The clonotype originates from a human donor with Susac syndrome. The sequenced sample consisted of CD4+ T cells from PBMCs. J is TRBJ1-2 and V is TRBV12-3 or TRBV12-4, with TRBD1 matching over 7 bases. Here the CDR3 DNA reads TGTGCCAGCAGTCCCCCCACAGGGGCGGGCGGCTACACCTTC. It encodes CASSPPTGAGGYTF.